The next 8 T cell receptor beta chains were all read from a single sample in a study of shared clonotypes between healthy human individuals (TCRdb year 2020). The protocol used for the library was the immunoSEQ multiplex PCR assay. The table was pulled from immuneACCESS by TCRdb, which kept in-frame rearrangements only. Such tables lose some clones; where checked, under half of the loss comes from unresolved V genes, and the rest has no known cause. The sample contains a few million clones, about 93% of them found a single time. 1.5% to 2% of the sample rests with the top ten. CD8 naive samples consisted of CD45RO-negative cells that were positively selected for CCR7, yielding a CD45RA+CCR7+ population without TemRA cells. Sequencing used naive CD8+ T cells from PBMCs. The cell subset or site label, as the study defines it: CD45RA+CCR7+. Receptor source: a man aged 18 to 35 in good health. Some clones in this sample may be carry-over from other donors' samples.

V and J are TRBV19 and TRBJ2-1; TRBD1 matches 9 bases. V shed 5 bases and J 1 base; nucleotides not matched to a gene: 3. The CDR3 sequence is 15 residues long. Per the germline V gene, CDR1 is LNHDA and CDR2 is SQIVND (reference sequence). The CDR3 loop reads CASSAGTGSYNEQFF. DNA for the CDR3: TGTGCCAGTAGTGCCGGGACAGGGTCCTACAATGAGCAGTTCTTC.

The chain uses TRBV7-9 and TRBJ1-1; possible D gene TRBD1, 5 bases. CDR1 is SEHNR, CDR2 FQNEAQ, per germline (reference sequence). V was clipped by 3 bases and J by 7 bases, with 12 bases between them. There are 13 residues in the CDR3. CDR3 protein: CASSFFRDDEAFF. The CDR3 nucleotides are TGTGCCAGCAGCTTTTTCAGGGATGATGAAGCTTTCTTT.

J is TRBJ2-3 and V is TRBV4-3; 11 nucleotides align to TRBD1. Germline trimming cut 1 base from V and 6 bases from J; bases unmatched to any gene: 9. CDR3 size: 17 residues. The germline gives CDR1 LGHNA, CDR2 YSLEER. DNA of the CDR3: TGCGCCAGCAGCCAAGGGACAGGGGGCCCCGCTGTGGATACGCAGTATTTT. Translating gives CASSQGTGGPAVDTQYF.

This chain connects TRBV9 to TRBJ1-5; D call uncertain. The germline gives CDR1 SGDLS, CDR2 YYNGEE. The CDR3 spans 15 residues. V lost 0 bases and J lost 0, with 7 bases in between. The CDR3 DNA reads TGTGCCAGCAGCGTAGTCCTGGTTAGCAATCAGCCCCAGCATTTT. Its protein is CASSVVLVSNQPQHF.

The DNA of the CDR3 is TGTGCCAGCAGCTCCACGACAGGGGGCCTGAACACTGAAGCTTTCTTT. Its translation is CASSSTTGGLNTEAFF. The V and J genes are TRBV7-9 and TRBJ1-1; 10 bases are shared with TRBD1. V gave up 4 bases and J gave up 0 bases; unmatched junction bases: 5. The CDR3 consists of 16 residues. Germline V gene data show CDR1 as SEHNR and CDR2 as FQNEAQ (reference sequence).

This sequence joins TRBV7-9 and TRBJ1-2; D possibly corresponds to TRBD1 (6 bases). The germline V and J ends were trimmed by 3 bases and 8 bases, with 16 bases remaining between them. This CDR3 contains 14 residues. Germline values: CDR1 SEHNR, CDR2 FQNEAQ (reference sequence). CDR3 residues: CASSLWRDNRGYTF. The CDR3 region has the DNA TGTGCCAGCAGCTTGTGGCGGGACAACCGAGGCTACACCTTC.

The J gene is TRBJ1-1, the V gene TRBV28; tentative D call: TRBD1 (5 bases). Deletions cut 1 base from V and 4 bases from J, with 16 bases between. CDR1 is MDHEN, CDR2 SYDVKM, per germline. CDR3 size: 16 residues. Here the CDR3 reads CASSLYLSGGSTEAFF. The CDR3 nucleotides read TGTGCCAGCAGTTTATACCTATCGGGGGGGTCCACTGAAGCTTTCTTT.

V gene TRBV28 combines with J gene TRBJ2-3, with 12 positions matching TRBD2. Looked up from germline, CDR1 is MDHEN and CDR2 is SYDVKM. CDR3 length equals 17 residues. V lost 5 bases to trimming and J lost 5 bases; unmatched junction nucleotides: 11. The CDR3 coding sequence is TGTGCCAGCAGTCCTCTCCTAGCGGGAGGGCCGGGAGATACGCAGTATTTT. Protein sequence: CASSPLLAGGPGDTQYF.